This TCR beta chain was found in a study of cytotoxic CD8 clonotypes in ibrutinib-treated CLL. Clones were sequenced by immunoSEQ multiplex PCR, and TCRdb holds only the in-frame ones, with some missing. The sample has fewer than 400,000 clones, about 61% seen once. The TCR sequence derives from a human donor with chronic lymphocytic leukemia. Sequences were derived from PBMCs, sampled after 36 months of ibrutinib treatment.

This CDR3 reads CASSLGLGGEDTQYF. CDR3 coding DNA: TGTGCCAGCAGCTTAGGACTAGGAGGCGAGGATACGCAGTATTTT. The V and J genes are TRBV7-3 and TRBJ2-3; TRBD2 aligns across 7 bases. Germline V gene lookup returns CDR1 SGHTA and CDR2 FQGTGA. The CDR3 has 15 residues. J gave up 6 bases and V 2 bases, and 8 bases lay outside the gene matches.